This TCR beta chain comes out of a study of blood T cell repertoires in COVID-19. Trimming left V 2 bases short and J 0 bases short, with 9 bases between. Germline V gives CDR1 SGDLS, CDR2 YYNGEE. The CDR3 spans 16 residues. In the study's own analysis: The authors estimated nucleated cell counts from reference gene primer amplification. Sequencing was performed with immunoSEQ multiplex PCR; in TCRdb, only in-frame clones are kept and a portion is missing. Clone size and the V and J calls come from that table; the DNA yielded D and trimming. The data hold around 300,000 clones, with around 85% observed a single time.

This sequence originates from a woman aged 40 to 50 who had recovered from COVID-19. Input material: PBMCs or T cells enriched from blood (not recorded which). The J gene is TRBJ1-6, the V gene TRBV9, with D possibly TRBD1 on 5 matching bases. In DNA, the CDR3 is TGTGCCAGCAGCGTGGGGGGACCCTCCTATAATTCACCCCTCCACTTT. This sequence encodes CASSVGGPSYNSPLHF.